The 29 T cell receptor beta chains below were found in one sample sequenced in a study of Ad26.COV2.S vaccination and SARS-CoV-2 variants. Treatment noted: some 20 received Ad26.COV2.S at low or high dose, single or two shots; 5 received placebo; per-sample allocation not given. Samples were taken on day 63 after the first vaccine or placebo injection. This table comes from immunoSEQ multiplex PCR, and its TCRdb copy is limited to in-frame clones, with some not included. The repertoire consists of approximately 250,000 clones, with roughly 87% occurring once and the leading ten covering roughly 3%. The sequenced sample was peripheral blood, obtained in a trial of Ad26.COV2.S vaccine versus placebo. Receptor source: a person aged 18-65 years who received the Ad26.COV2.S COVID-19 vaccine or a placebo.

The CDR3 sequence: CASSTGATDTQYF. For the CDR3, the DNA is TGTGCCAGTTCGACAGGGGCCACAGATACGCAGTATTTT. The chain uses TRBV19 and TRBJ2-3; 8 bases map to TRBD1. This CDR3 is 13 amino acids long. V dropped 8 bases and J dropped 2; count of bases not matched to a gene: 3. Germline loops: CDR1 LNHDA, CDR2 SQIVND (reference sequence).

The V call is TRBV7-8, the J call TRBJ1-4, with 7 nucleotides matching TRBD1. The CDR3 spans 19 residues. The germline gives CDR1 SGHVS, CDR2 FQNEAQ. V shed 2 bases and J 3 bases; nucleotides not matched to a gene: 15. In DNA, the CDR3 is TGTGCCAGCAGCTTATCTCGAAAGTCTGCTGGGACAGCTAATGAAAAACTGTTTTTT. Translated, it gives CASSLSRKSAGTANEKLFF.

The chain has TRBV6-5 and TRBJ1-6, with D unresolved. CDR1 is MNHEY, CDR2 SVGAGI, per germline. Between the trimmed V and J ends, which lost 8 bases and 0 bases, there was a span of 8 bases. The CDR3 spans 14 residues. CDR3 bases: TGTGCCAGCTGTCCGAGCTCCTATAATTCACCCCTCCACTTT. Amino acid sequence: CASCPSSYNSPLHF.

V and J are TRBV9 and TRBJ1-2; the match to TRBD1 covers 10 bases. CDR3 size: 15 residues. The germline V gene encodes CDR1 SGDLS and CDR2 YYNGEE. V shed 4 bases, J shed 4 bases, and the junction held 7 bases outside the gene matches. The CDR3 DNA follows: TGTGCCAGCAGCCCCTCCTGGGACAGGGGCTATGGCTACACCTTC. The encoded protein is CASSPSWDRGYGYTF.

This clone has only one observation. V and J are TRBV5-4 and TRBJ2-2; 7 bases fit TRBD1. This CDR3 spans 16 amino acids. Germline loops: CDR1 SGHNT, CDR2 YYREEE (reference sequence). Losses at the gene ends were 0 bases for V and 4 bases for J; bases not matched to a gene: 6. CDR3 protein: CASSLGQGGSTGELFF. The CDR3 DNA follows: TGTGCCAGCAGCTTGGGACAGGGCGGTTCCACCGGGGAGCTGTTTTTT. Supplemented by reference TRBV5-4 and TRBJ2-2, the full variable domain reads ETGVTQSPTHLIKTRGQQVTLRCSSQSGHNTVSWYQQALGQGPQFIFQYYREEENGRGNFPPRFSGLQFPNYSSELNVNALELDDSALYLCASSLGQGGSTGELFFGEGSRLTVL.

This rearrangement joins TRBV30 to TRBJ1-6; D unresolved. Trimming cost V 3 bases and J 0 bases, with 9 bases left between them. The CDR3 is 15 amino acids. CDR1 and CDR2 (germline): GTSNPN, SVGIG (reference sequence). CDR3 nucleotide sequence: TGTGCCTGGAGGAACGAGATCTCCTATAATTCACCCCTCCACTTT. Translation gives CAWRNEISYNSPLHF.

The chain uses TRBV5-6 and TRBJ1-1, with 12 nucleotides matching TRBD1. J gave up 4 bases and V 3 bases, and 10 bases lay outside the gene matches. CDR1 and CDR2 (germline): SGHDT, YYEEEE. The CDR3 is 17 amino acids. As DNA, the CDR3 is TGTGCCAGCAGCTCAACCTGGGACAGGGGGCACACCACTGAAGCTTTCTTT. Its protein is CASSSTWDRGHTTEAFF.

The chain links TRBV18 to TRBJ1-3, with D hard to call. Germline CDR1 and CDR2: KGHSH and LQKENI. This CDR3 is 15 amino acids long. Trimming left V 1 base short and J 2 bases short, with 9 bases between. The CDR3: CASSPLQEAGNTIYF. CDR3 DNA: TGTGCCAGCTCACCACTCCAGGAAGCTGGAAACACCATATATTTT. Using reference TRBV18 and TRBJ1-3 for the parts outside the CDR3, the full variable domain is NAGVMQNPRHLVRRRGQEARLRCSPMKGHSHVYWYRQLPEEGLKFMVYLQKENIIDESGMPKERFSAEFPKEGPSILRIQQVVRGDSAAYFCASSPLQEAGNTIYFGEGSWLTVV.

This sequence joins TRBV27 and TRBJ2-1, with a weak D call TRBD2 (5 bases). This CDR3 region has 14 residues. Trimming took off 5 bases at V and 8 bases at J, with 16 bases between the two ends. The germline CDR1 and CDR2 sequences are MNHEY and SMNVEV (reference sequence). The CDR3 loop reads CASSPRPREDEQFF. DNA for the CDR3: TGTGCCAGCAGTCCGCGGCCCCGGGAAGATGAGCAGTTCTTC.

The genes are TRBV6-8 and TRBJ2-3, with TRBD1 matching over 10 bases. This CDR3 is built from 16 residues. V was clipped by 4 bases and J by 4 bases; unmatched bases: 8. The germline V gene has CDR1 MNHGY and CDR2 SAAAGT. In nucleotides, the CDR3 is TGTGCCAGCAGTTCCTCACCGGGACAGGGGTCAGATACGCAGTATTTT. Protein sequence: CASSSSPGQGSDTQYF.

This rearrangement joins TRBV19 to TRBJ2-3; 7 bases fit TRBD1. Germline V gene data show CDR1 as LNHDA and CDR2 as SQIVND (reference sequence). The CDR3 contains 12 residues. V lost 6 bases and J lost 6; bases outside the gene matches: 3. In DNA, the CDR3 is TGTGCCAGTAGGGGGACAGTGGATACGCAGTATTTT. It encodes CASRGTVDTQYF.

The chain combines TRBV6-6 with TRBJ2-7; TRBD2 aligns across 10 bases. Germline trimming cut 7 bases from V and 5 bases from J; bases unmatched to any gene: 8. This CDR3 has 14 residues. Per the germline V gene, CDR1 is MNHNY and CDR2 is SVGAGI (reference sequence). CDR3 nucleotide sequence: TGTGCCAGCACCACAACTAGCGGGGCGAACGAGCAGTACTTC. It is translated as CASTTTSGANEQYF.

The gene calls are TRBV3-1 (or the pseudogene TRBV3-2) and TRBJ2-3; 8 bases match TRBD1. The length of the CDR3 is 14 residues. Unmatched junction bases numbered 4, after V lost 3 bases and J lost 5 bases. The germline V gene has CDR1 LGHDT and CDR2 YNNKEL (reference sequence). CDR3 in DNA: TGTGCCAGCAGCCAGGACAGGGCCGGAGATACGCAGTATTTT. It yields the protein CASSQDRAGDTQYF.

The chain employs TRBV6-2 or TRBV6-3 and TRBJ2-2; D not resolved. The germline gives CDR1 MNHEY, CDR2 SVGEGT. The CDR3 covers 13 residues. Trimming left V 2 bases short and J 6 bases short, with 7 bases between. CDR3 in DNA: TGTGCCAGCAGTTACGGGCTAGCCGGGGAGCTGTTTTTT. It yields the protein CASSYGLAGELFF.

The chain carries TRBV6-5 and TRBJ2-2, with D uncertain. The CDR3 loop spans 14 amino acids. V was pared by 2 bases and J by 4 bases, with 8 bases between. Germline CDR1 MNHEY, CDR2 SVGAGI. CDR3 loop: CASSYGLSTGELFF. The DNA of the CDR3 is TGTGCCAGCAGTTACGGGTTGTCCACCGGGGAGCTGTTTTTT.

Here the CDR3 DNA reads TGTGCCAGCAGTGAGCAGGGGACGAGCACAGATACGCAGTATTTT. The encoded protein is CASSEQGTSTDTQYF. The chain is built from TRBV2 and TRBJ2-3; possible D gene TRBD1, 6 bases. The CDR3 sequence is 15 residues long. Germline V lookup: CDR1 SNHLY, CDR2 FYNNEI. The V end lost 3 bases, the J end lost 0 bases, and 10 bases lay between the germline ends.

The chain uses TRBV7-3 and TRBJ1-3; possible D gene TRBD1, 6 bases. The germline CDR1 and CDR2 sequences are SGHTA and FQGTGA. This CDR3 comprises 17 residues. V dropped 6 bases and J dropped 4 bases, with 22 bases sitting between them. DNA of the CDR3: TGTGCCAGCAGACTGAAAACACAACCAGGGGCGGGAAACACCATATATTTT. Its protein product is CASRLKTQPGAGNTIYF.

The chain employs TRBV5-1 and TRBJ2-3; D not certain. Trimming removed 4 bases from V and 1 base from J, with 7 bases in between. CDR1 and CDR2 from the germline V gene are SGHRS and YFSETQ. The CDR3 contains 13 residues. The CDR3 bases are TGCGCCAGCAGCGAGAAGCGCACAGATACGCAGTATTTT. It is translated as CASSEKRTDTQYF.

The J gene is TRBJ2-1, the V gene TRBV6-2 or TRBV6-3; the D gene could be TRBD1 or TRBD2 (5 bases each). CDR3 length equals 19 residues. Trimming took off 0 bases at V and 4 bases at J, with 22 bases between the two ends. The V gene's germline CDR1 is MNHEY and CDR2 SVGEGT. CDR3 loop: CASSYSIDRPGRRYNEQFF. The CDR3 nucleotides are TGTGCCAGCAGTTACTCGATTGACCGGCCGGGACGGCGATACAATGAGCAGTTCTTC.

This sequence joins TRBV19 and TRBJ1-5; D ambiguous. The CDR3 has 12 residues. In germline, CDR1 is LNHDA, CDR2 SQIVND (reference sequence). Trimming removed 4 bases from V and 8 bases from J, with 9 bases in between. CDR3 protein: CASSNLRKPQHF. Here the CDR3 DNA reads TGTGCCAGTAGTAATTTGAGGAAGCCCCAGCATTTT.

This rearrangement joins TRBV27 to TRBJ2-3; D gene ambiguous. The ends were cut back, 7 bases at V and 0 bases at J, with 14 bases in the middle. There are 15 residues in the CDR3. Germline CDR1 reads MNHEY; CDR2 reads SMNVEV (reference sequence). The CDR3 sequence: CASNYSPMSTDTQYF. CDR3 DNA sequence: TGTGCCAGCAATTACAGCCCGATGAGCACAGATACGCAGTATTTT.

The chain has TRBV11-2 and TRBJ2-3; tentatively, D is TRBD1 or TRBD2 (5 bases each). The CDR3 is 15 residues long. Germline loops: CDR1 SGHAT, CDR2 FQNNGV. V lost 1 base and J 8 bases, leaving 16 bases between the germline ends. CDR3 nucleotides: TGTGCCAGCAGCTTAGGGCCTAGCCAGGGCGGTACGCAGTATTTT. Its protein is CASSLGPSQGGTQYF.

The chain's CDR3 is CASSQEFQALGYTF. The CDR3, as DNA: TGTGCCAGCAGCCAAGAGTTCCAGGCCCTTGGCTACACCTTC. The V call is TRBV3-1 (or the pseudogene TRBV3-2), the J call TRBJ1-2; D gene unclear. V dropped 0 bases and J dropped 7 bases, with 12 bases sitting between them. CDR1 LGHDT and CDR2 YNNKEL come from the germline V gene (reference sequence). The CDR3 is 14 amino acids.

The chain uses TRBV29-1 and TRBJ1-1; D may be TRBD1 (5 bases). This CDR3 contains 12 residues. Trimming took 7 bases from V and 4 from J, leaving 13 bases between them. The germline gives CDR1 SQVTM, CDR2 ANQGSEA. CDR3 loop: CSGGSFGTEAFF. The CDR3 bases are TGCAGCGGGGGGTCGTTCGGCACTGAAGCTTTCTTT.

The J gene is TRBJ1-1, the V gene TRBV2; D perhaps matches TRBD1 (6 bases). V lost 3 bases and J lost 0, with 11 bases in between. The CDR3 is 15 amino acids. Germline assignment: CDR1 SNHLY and CDR2 FYNNEI. The DNA for the CDR3 is TGTGCCAGCAGTGAGGGGGGGACATTGAACACTGAAGCTTTCTTT. It codes for CASSEGGTLNTEAFF.

This chain connects TRBV7-8 to TRBJ1-2; 7 bases agree with TRBD1. This CDR3 comprises 18 residues. Germline-derived CDR1 and CDR2 are SGHVS and FQNEAQ. J gave up 2 bases and V 0 bases, and 12 bases lay outside the gene matches. The CDR3 reads CASSLALFIDRDNYGYTF. DNA of the CDR3: TGTGCCAGCAGCTTAGCCCTCTTCATAGACAGGGACAACTATGGCTACACCTTC.

For the CDR3, the DNA is TGTGCCAGCAGCTCATTTTTGGCCTATGGCTACACCTTC. It is translated as CASSSFLAYGYTF. The chain links TRBV7-2 to TRBJ1-2, with no clear D. The V and J ends lost 4 bases and 4 bases respectively, with 10 bases between them. The CDR3 spans 13 residues. CDR1 SGHTA and CDR2 FQGNSA come from the germline V gene. Together with reference TRBV7-2 and TRBJ1-2, the CDR3 gives the full variable domain: GAGVSQSPSNKVTEKGKDVELRCDPISGHTALYWYRQSLGQGLEFLIYFQGNSAPDKSGLPSDRFSAERTGGSVSTLTIQRTQQEDSAVYLCASSSFLAYGYTFGSGTRLTVV.

The chain links TRBV5-4 to TRBJ2-5, with 14 bases identical to TRBD2. V lost 3 bases to trimming and J lost 3 bases; unmatched junction nucleotides: 10. The CDR3 contains 18 residues. CDR1 and CDR2 from the germline V gene are SGHNT and YYREEE (reference sequence). The CDR3 DNA reads TGTGCCAGCAGCTACGGACTAGCGGGAGGAAACGATAAAGAGACCCAGTACTTC. Its translation is CASSYGLAGGNDKETQYF.

This clone was observed a single time. The J gene is TRBJ2-1, the V gene TRBV5-4; 9 bases line up with TRBD2. V dropped 4 bases and J dropped 6; count of bases not matched to a gene: 14. The CDR3 is 17 residues long. CDR1 is SGHNT, CDR2 YYREEE, per germline (reference sequence). This chain's CDR3 is CASSPRVLAGAINEQFF. In DNA form, the CDR3 reads TGTGCCAGCAGCCCGAGGGTTTTAGCGGGAGCAATCAATGAGCAGTTCTTC.